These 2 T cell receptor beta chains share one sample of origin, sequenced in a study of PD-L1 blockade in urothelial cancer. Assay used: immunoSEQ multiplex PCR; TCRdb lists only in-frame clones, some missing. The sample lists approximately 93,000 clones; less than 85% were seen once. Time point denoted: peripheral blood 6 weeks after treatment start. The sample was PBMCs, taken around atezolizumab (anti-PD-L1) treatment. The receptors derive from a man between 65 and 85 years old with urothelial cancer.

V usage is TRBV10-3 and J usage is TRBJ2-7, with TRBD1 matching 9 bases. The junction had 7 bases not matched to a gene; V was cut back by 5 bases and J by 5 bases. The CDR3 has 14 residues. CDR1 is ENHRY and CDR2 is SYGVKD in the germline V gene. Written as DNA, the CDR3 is TGTGCCATCAGTCCCGGGACAGGGCTTAACGAGCAGTACTTC. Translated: CAISPGTGLNEQYF.

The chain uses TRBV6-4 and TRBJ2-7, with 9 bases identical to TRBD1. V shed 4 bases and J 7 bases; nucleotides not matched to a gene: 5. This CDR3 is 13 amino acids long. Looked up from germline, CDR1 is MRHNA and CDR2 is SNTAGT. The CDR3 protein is CASSAQGAREQYF. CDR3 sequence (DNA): TGTGCCAGCAGTGCACAGGGGGCTCGGGAGCAGTACTTC.